These T cell receptor beta chains were read from a single sample in a study of T cell changes during pregnancy in multiple sclerosis. Measured with immunoSEQ multiplex PCR; TCRdb has only the in-frame clones, and not every one. Among fewer than 45,000 clones listed, about 92% were seen once. The sequenced sample was CD4+ T cells from peripheral blood mononuclear cells, obtained in the third trimester of pregnancy. These receptor sequences come from a female donor with multiple sclerosis, enrolled in a pregnancy study. The CDR3 runs from the conserved cysteine through the conserved F or W. A D gene is named only where the DNA matches it firmly. Clone size appears in some rows only: once, few, many, or a class for an expanded clone.

j_gene: TRBJ1-4
abundance: NA
v_gene: TRBV4-3
d_gene: NA
CDR3aa: CASSQFGPDVRDGEKLFF
CDR3nt: TGCGCCAGCAGCCAATTCGGCCCAGATGTCAGGGATGGCGAAAAACTGTTTTTT

j_gene: TRBJ2-7
abundance: NA
v_gene: TRBV27
d_gene: TRBD2
CDR3aa: CASRTSGSSIIYEQYF
CDR3nt: TGTGCCAGCAGAACTAGCGGGAGTTCAATAATTTACGAGCAGTACTTC

j_gene: TRBJ1-6
abundance: NA
v_gene: TRBV5-1
d_gene: NA
CDR3aa: CASSLPGRERSPLHF
CDR3nt: TGCGCCAGCAGCTTGCCTGGCAGGGAAAGGTCACCCCTCCACTTT

j_gene: TRBJ1-3
abundance: NA
v_gene: TRBV29-1
d_gene: NA
CDR3aa: CSAGGQGNTIYF
CDR3nt: TGCAGCGCTGGGGGACAAGGAAACACCATATATTTT

j_gene: TRBJ2-1
abundance: NA
v_gene: TRBV5-1
d_gene: TRBD1
CDR3aa: CASSPPGTGGYNEQFF
CDR3nt: TGCGCCAGCAGTCCACCCGGGACAGGGGGATACAATGAGCAGTTCTTC

j_gene: TRBJ1-5
abundance: NA
v_gene: TRBV6-6
d_gene: NA
CDR3aa: CASSQPRQQPQHF
CDR3nt: TGTGCCAGCAGCCAACCTAGGCAGCAGCCCCAGCATTTT

j_gene: TRBJ1-5
abundance: NA
v_gene: TRBV2
d_gene: NA
CDR3aa: CASCGQSNQPQHF
CDR3nt: TGTGCCAGCTGCGGACAAAGCAATCAGCCCCAGCATTTT

j_gene: TRBJ2-5
abundance: NA
v_gene: TRBV14
d_gene: TRBD2
CDR3aa: CASSPELAGPLSQETQYF
CDR3nt: TGTGCCAGCAGCCCAGAACTAGCGGGGCCTTTGAGCCAAGAGACCCAGTACTTC

j_gene: TRBJ2-1
abundance: NA
v_gene: TRBV5-1
d_gene: TRBD2
CDR3aa: CASSLPGTIIDEQFF
CDR3nt: TGCGCCAGCAGCTTGCCGGGGACTATTATCGATGAGCAGTTCTTC

j_gene: TRBJ2-7
abundance: NA
v_gene: TRBV28
d_gene: TRBD2
CDR3aa: CASSSLGAGVPYEQYF
CDR3nt: TGTGCCAGCAGTTCGTTAGGGGCGGGAGTACCCTACGAGCAGTACTTC

j_gene: TRBJ1-2
abundance: NA
v_gene: TRBV27
d_gene: NA
CDR3aa: CASSLTGTGGYTF
CDR3nt: TGTGCCAGCAGTTTGACAGGAACGGGTGGCTACACCTTC

j_gene: TRBJ2-1
abundance: NA
v_gene: TRBV27
d_gene: NA
CDR3aa: CASSLTLEVREQFF
CDR3nt: TGTGCCAGCAGTTTAACTTTAGAGGTCCGAGAGCAGTTCTTC

j_gene: TRBJ2-3
abundance: NA
v_gene: TRBV18
d_gene: NA
CDR3aa: CASSPGTPDTDTQYF
CDR3nt: TGTGCCAGCTCACCAGGGACACCGGACACAGATACGCAGTATTTT

j_gene: TRBJ1-1
abundance: NA
v_gene: TRBV5-4
d_gene: NA
CDR3aa: CASINYAGTGNTEAFF
CDR3nt: TGTGCCAGCATTAATTATGCGGGGACGGGGAACACTGAAGCTTTCTTT

j_gene: TRBJ2-1
abundance: NA
v_gene: TRBV19
d_gene: TRBD2
CDR3aa: CASSMGGRAYNEQFF
CDR3nt: TGTGCCAGTAGTATGGGCGGGAGGGCCTACAATGAGCAGTTCTTC

j_gene: TRBJ2-3
abundance: NA
v_gene: TRBV19
d_gene: TRBD2
CDR3aa: CASSIGLAGSTDTQYF
CDR3nt: TGTGCCAGTAGTATCGGCCTAGCGGGGAGCACAGATACGCAGTATTTT

j_gene: TRBJ2-7
abundance: NA
v_gene: TRBV19
d_gene: TRBD2
CDR3aa: CASSTSSGTSYEQYF
CDR3nt: TGTGCCAGTAGTACTTCTAGCGGGACCTCCTACGAGCAGTACTTC

j_gene: TRBJ2-7
abundance: once
v_gene: TRBV27
d_gene: TRBD1
CDR3aa: CASTLYRGTPPYEQYF
CDR3nt: TGTGCCAGCACCCTATACAGGGGGACGCCCCCCTACGAGCAGTACTTC

j_gene: TRBJ1-1
abundance: NA
v_gene: TRBV28
d_gene: TRBD1
CDR3aa: CASSAQGPRRGAFF
CDR3nt: TGTGCCAGCAGTGCACAGGGGCCTCGCCGCGGGGCTTTCTTT

j_gene: TRBJ2-2
abundance: NA
v_gene: TRBV7-2
d_gene: NA
CDR3aa: CASSLVAHLSGELFF
CDR3nt: TGTGCCAGCAGCTTAGTAGCGCACCTTTCCGGGGAGCTGTTTTTT